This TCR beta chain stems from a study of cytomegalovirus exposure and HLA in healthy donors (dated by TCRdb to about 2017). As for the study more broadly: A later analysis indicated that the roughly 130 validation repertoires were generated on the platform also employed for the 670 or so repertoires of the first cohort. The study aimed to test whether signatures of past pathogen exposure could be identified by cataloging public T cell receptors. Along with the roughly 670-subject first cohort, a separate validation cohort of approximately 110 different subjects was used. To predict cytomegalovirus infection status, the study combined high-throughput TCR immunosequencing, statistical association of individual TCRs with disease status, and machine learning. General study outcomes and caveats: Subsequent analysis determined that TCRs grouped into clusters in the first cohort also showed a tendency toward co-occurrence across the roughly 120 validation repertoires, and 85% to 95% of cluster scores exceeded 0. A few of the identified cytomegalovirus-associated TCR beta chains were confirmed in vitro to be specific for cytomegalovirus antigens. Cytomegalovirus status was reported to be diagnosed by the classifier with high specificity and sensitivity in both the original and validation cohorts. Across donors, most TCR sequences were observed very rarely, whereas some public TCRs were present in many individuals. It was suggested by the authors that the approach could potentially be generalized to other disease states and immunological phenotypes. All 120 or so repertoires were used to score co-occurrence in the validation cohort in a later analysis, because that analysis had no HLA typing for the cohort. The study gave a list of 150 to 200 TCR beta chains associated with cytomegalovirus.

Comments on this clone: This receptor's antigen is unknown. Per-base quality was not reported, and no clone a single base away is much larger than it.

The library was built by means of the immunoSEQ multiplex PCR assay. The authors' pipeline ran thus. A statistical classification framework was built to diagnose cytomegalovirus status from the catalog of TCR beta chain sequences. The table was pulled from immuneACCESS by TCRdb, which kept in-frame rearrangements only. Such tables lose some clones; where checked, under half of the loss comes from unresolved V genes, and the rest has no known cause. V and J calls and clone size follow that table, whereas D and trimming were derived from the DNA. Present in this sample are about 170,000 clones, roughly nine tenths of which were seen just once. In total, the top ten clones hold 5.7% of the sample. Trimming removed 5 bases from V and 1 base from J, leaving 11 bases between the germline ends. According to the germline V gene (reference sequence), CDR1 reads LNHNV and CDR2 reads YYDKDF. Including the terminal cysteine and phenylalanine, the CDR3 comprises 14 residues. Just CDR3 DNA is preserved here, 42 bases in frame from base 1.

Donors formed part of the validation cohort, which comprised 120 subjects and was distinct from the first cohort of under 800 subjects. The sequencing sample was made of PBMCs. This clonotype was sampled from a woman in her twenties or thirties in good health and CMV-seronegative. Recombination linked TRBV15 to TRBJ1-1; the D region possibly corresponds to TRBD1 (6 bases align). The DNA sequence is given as TGTGCCACCAGCGGCGACAGGAAGAACACTGAAGCTTTCTTT. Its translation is CATSGDRKNTEAFF. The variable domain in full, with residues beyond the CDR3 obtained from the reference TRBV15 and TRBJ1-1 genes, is DAMVIQNPRYQVTQFGKPVTLSCSQTLNHNVMYWYQQKSSQAPKLLFHYYDKDFNNEADTPDNFQSRRPNTSFCFLDIRSPGLGDTAMYLCATSGDRKNTEAFFGQGTRLTVV.